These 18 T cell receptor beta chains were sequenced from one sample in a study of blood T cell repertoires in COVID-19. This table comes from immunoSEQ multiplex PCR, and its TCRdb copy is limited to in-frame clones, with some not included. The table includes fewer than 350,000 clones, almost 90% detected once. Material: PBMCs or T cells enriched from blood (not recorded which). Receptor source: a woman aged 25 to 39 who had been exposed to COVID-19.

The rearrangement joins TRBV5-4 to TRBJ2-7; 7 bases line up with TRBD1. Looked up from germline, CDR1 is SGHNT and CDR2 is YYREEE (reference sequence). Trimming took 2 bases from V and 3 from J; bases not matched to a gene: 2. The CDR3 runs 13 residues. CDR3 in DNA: TGTGCCAGCAGCTTCCGGGACAGCTACGAGCAGTACTTC. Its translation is CASSFRDSYEQYF.

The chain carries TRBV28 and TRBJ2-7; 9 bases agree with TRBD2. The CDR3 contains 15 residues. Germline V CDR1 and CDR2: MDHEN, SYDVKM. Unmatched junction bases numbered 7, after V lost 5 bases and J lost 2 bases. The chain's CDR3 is CASSEPGLAPYEQYF. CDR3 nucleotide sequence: TGTGCCAGCAGTGAGCCGGGACTAGCCCCCTACGAGCAGTACTTC.

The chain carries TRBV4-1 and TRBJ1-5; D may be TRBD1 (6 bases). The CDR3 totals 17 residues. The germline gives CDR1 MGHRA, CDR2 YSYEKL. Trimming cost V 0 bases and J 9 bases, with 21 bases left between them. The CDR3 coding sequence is TGCGCCAGCAGCCAAGATAGGGGTAAGGGGGGGTTCGGGCCCCAGCATTTT. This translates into CASSQDRGKGGFGPQHF.

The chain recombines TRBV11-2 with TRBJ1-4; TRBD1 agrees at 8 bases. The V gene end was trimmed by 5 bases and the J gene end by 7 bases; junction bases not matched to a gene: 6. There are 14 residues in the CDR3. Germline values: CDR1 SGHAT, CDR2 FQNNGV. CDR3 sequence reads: CASSPGTGGEKLFF. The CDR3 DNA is TGTGCCAGCAGCCCAGGGACAGGAGGTGAAAAACTGTTTTTT.

DNA for the CDR3: TGTGCCAGCAGCTTAGATCTCGGTCCCTCTGGAAACACCATATATTTT. It encodes CASSLDLGPSGNTIYF. The chain has TRBV7-9 and TRBJ1-3, with unresolved D. Germline loops: CDR1 SEHNR, CDR2 FQNEAQ (reference sequence). This CDR3 comprises 16 residues. V lost 1 base and J lost 0, with 10 bases in between.

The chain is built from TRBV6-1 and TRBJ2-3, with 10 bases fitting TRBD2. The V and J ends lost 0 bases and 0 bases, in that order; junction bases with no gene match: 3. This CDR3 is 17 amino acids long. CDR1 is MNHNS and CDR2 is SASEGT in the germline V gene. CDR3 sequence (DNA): TGTGCCAGCAGTGAAGCACCACTAGCGGGGAGCACAGATACGCAGTATTTT. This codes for CASSEAPLAGSTDTQYF.

In DNA form, the CDR3 reads TGTGCCAGCAGGACTAGCGGTTGGTACCAAGAGACCCAGTACTTC. Its protein is CASRTSGWYQETQYF. The rearrangement links TRBV2 to TRBJ2-5; TRBD2 matches at 9 bases. V trimming: 6 bases; J trimming: 0 bases; junction bases outside the gene matches: 5. Germline-derived CDR1 and CDR2 are SNHLY and FYNNEI. The CDR3 runs to 15 residues.

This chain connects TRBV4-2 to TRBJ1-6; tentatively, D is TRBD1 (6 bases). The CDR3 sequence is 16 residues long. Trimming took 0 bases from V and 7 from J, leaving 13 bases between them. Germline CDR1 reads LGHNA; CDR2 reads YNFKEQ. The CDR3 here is CASSQDPAGANSPLHF. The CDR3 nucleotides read TGTGCCAGCAGCCAAGACCCCGCGGGGGCAAATTCACCCCTCCACTTT.

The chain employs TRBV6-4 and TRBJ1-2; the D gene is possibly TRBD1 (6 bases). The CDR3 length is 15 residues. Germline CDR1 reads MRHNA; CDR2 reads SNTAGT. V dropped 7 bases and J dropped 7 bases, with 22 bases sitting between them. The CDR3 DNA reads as TGTGCCAGCAAGACCCAACCCTCAGGGGTTACTGGCTACACCTTC. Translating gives CASKTQPSGVTGYTF.

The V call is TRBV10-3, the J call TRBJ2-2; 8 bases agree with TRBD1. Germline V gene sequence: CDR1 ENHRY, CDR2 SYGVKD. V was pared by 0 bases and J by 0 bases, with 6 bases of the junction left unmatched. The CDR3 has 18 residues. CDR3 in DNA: TGTGCCATCAGTGAGTCGAAATTACAGGGGGCGAACACCGGGGAGCTGTTTTTT. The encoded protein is CAISESKLQGANTGELFF.

The CDR3: CASYGGLSTDTQYF. In nucleotides, the CDR3 is TGTGCCTCCTACGGGGGGCTGAGTACAGATACGCAGTATTTT. The V gene is TRBV6-5, the J gene TRBJ2-3, with D perhaps matching TRBD2 (7 bases). The V gene lost 11 bases and the J gene lost 3 bases, with 18 bases spanning the gap. Per the germline V gene, CDR1 is MNHEY and CDR2 is SVGAGI. The CDR3 covers 14 residues.

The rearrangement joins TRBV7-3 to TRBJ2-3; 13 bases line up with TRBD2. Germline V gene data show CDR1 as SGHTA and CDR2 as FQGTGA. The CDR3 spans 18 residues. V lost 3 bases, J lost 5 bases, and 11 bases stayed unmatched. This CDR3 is CASSLPGLAGPAGDTQYF. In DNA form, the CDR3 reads TGTGCCAGCAGCTTGCCGGGACTAGCGGGGCCCGCAGGAGATACGCAGTATTTT.

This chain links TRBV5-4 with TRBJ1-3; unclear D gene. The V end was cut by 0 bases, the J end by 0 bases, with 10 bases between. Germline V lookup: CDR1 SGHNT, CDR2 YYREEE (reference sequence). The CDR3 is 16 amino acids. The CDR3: CASSLGRRSSGNTIYF. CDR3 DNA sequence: TGTGCCAGCAGCTTGGGTCGCAGGTCCTCTGGAAACACCATATATTTT. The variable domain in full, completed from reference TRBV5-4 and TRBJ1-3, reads ETGVTQSPTHLIKTRGQQVTLRCSSQSGHNTVSWYQQALGQGPQFIFQYYREEENGRGNFPPRFSGLQFPNYSSELNVNALELDDSALYLCASSLGRRSSGNTIYFGEGSWLTVV.

DNA for the CDR3: TGTGCCAGCAGCTTGACGAAGGAGGGCTATGGCTACACCTTC. Protein sequence: CASSLTKEGYGYTF. The genes are TRBV7-3 and TRBJ1-2; the D is unclear. Germline CDR1 is SGHTA and CDR2 is FQGTGA. V gave up 3 bases and J gave up 4 bases, with 12 bases separating them. This CDR3 is 14 amino acids long.

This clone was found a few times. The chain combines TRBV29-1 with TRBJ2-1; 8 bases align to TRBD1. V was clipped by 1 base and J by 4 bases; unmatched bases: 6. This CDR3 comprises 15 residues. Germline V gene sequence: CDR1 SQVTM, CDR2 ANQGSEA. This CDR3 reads CSVEVGGQGYNEQFF. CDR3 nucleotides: TGCAGCGTTGAAGTGGGAGGACAGGGATACAATGAGCAGTTCTTC.

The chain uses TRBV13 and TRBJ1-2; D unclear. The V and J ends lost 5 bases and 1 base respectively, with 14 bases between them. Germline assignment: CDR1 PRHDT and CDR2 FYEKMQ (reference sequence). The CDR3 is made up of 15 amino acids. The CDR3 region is CASSRAAGGNYGYTF. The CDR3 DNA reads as TGTGCCAGCAGCCGTGCGGCAGGAGGTAACTATGGCTACACCTTC.

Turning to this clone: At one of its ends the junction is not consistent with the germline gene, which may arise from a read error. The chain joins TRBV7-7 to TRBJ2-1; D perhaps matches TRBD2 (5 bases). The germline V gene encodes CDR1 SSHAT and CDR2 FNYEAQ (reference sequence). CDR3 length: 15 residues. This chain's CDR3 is CASSLEADSYNEQFF. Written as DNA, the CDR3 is TGTGCTAGCAGCTTAGAAGCGGACTCCTACAATGAGCAGTTCTTC.

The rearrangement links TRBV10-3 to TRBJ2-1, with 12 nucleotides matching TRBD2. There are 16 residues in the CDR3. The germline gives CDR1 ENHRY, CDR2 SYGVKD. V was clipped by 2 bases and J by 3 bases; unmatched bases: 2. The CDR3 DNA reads TGTGCCATCAGTGAGGGACTAGCGGGGATCTACAATGAGCAGTTCTTC. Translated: CAISEGLAGIYNEQFF.